This TCR beta chain was captured by sequencing in a study of T cell responses to AZD1222 COVID-19 vaccine. Sequenced by immunoSEQ multiplex PCR; TCRdb stores in-frame clones only, minus some. Of about 200,000 clones in the sample, roughly 92% are singletons; the top ten hold 0.95% to 1.1%. The receptor was isolated from an adult who received the AZD1222 COVID-19 vaccine. Here the sequenced sample was peripheral blood, taken 28 days after the second AZD1222 dose.

The DNA of the CDR3 is TGCGCCAGCAGTGCGGGCCCCAACACCGGGGAGCTGTTTTTT. This gives the protein CASSAGPNTGELFF. V is TRBV10-2 and J is TRBJ2-2, with D uncertain. This CDR3 has 14 residues. V lost 4 bases and J lost 2, with 8 bases in between. Per the germline V gene, CDR1 is WSHSY and CDR2 is SAAADI.